This T cell receptor beta chain is drawn from a study of T-cell reconstitution after alpha-beta-depleted transplantation in children. Trimming cost V 0 bases and J 1 base, with 10 bases left between them. The CDR3 sequence is 14 residues long. CDR1 is DFQATT and CDR2 is SNEGSKA in the germline V gene (reference sequence). This clonotype was seen repeatedly, ten times or more. What it recognizes is unknown. The TCRbeta library was prepared with unique molecular identifiers. TCRdb re-called the PCR reads with MiXCR, one entry per CDR3 protein. The data contain approximately 290,000 distinct CDR3 sequences, roughly 10% of them seen just once; the ten biggest clones take up about 20%. Study-wide points: Surviving recipient T cells and thymic progenitors produced the high day-60 TCRbeta diversity seen in some patients. The origin of alpha-beta T cells about two months after transplant was reportedly several hundred expanded graft clones. T-cell counts and diversity at one year following transplant were attributed mainly to newly produced T cells.

The TCR was taken from a male patient between 2 and 10 years old who had a stem cell transplant for chronic granulomatous disease, so the T cells may come from the graft donor. This sequence joins TRBV20-1 and TRBJ2-7; D perhaps matches TRBD2 (6 bases). The sample consisted of peripheral blood, taken 180 days after TCRalphabeta/CD19-depleted stem cell transplant. This CDR3 is CSARERTKSYEQYF. The CDR3, as DNA: TGCAGTGCTAGAGAGCGGACTAAGTCCTACGAGCAGTACTTC.